This TCR beta chain derives from a study of T cells in localized non-small cell lung cancer. Study-wide results and limits: A median of around 60 of the top 100 tumor clones appeared in adjacent lung, which was paired and uninvolved. Maximal T cell clonality occurred in uninvolved adjacent lung, with tumor ranking below it. Greater blood T cell density accompanied longer overall survival. Heterogeneity stays possible, as sequencing covered only one tumor region.

This clone was picked up a small number of times. The antigen is not known. CDR1 and CDR2 (germline): SNHLY, FYNNEI. There are 12 residues in the CDR3. V lost 6 bases to trimming and J lost 11 bases, with 16 bases between them. Measured with immunoSEQ multiplex PCR; TCRdb has only the in-frame clones, and not every one. Among 65,000 to 90,000 clones listed, 60% to 85% were seen once. Here the sequenced sample was PBMCs, taken before any cancer treatment. The rearrangement links TRBV2 to TRBJ1-2; tentative D call: TRBD1 (6 bases). The TCR was taken from a man aged 40-75 years with stage II squamous cell lung carcinoma. The CDR3 nucleotides read TGTGCCAGCAGCGCAAGACAGGAAGATTACACCTTC. This codes for CASSARQEDYTF.